This T cell receptor (beta chain) was captured in a study of blood T cells in healthy people across ages. Points from the study as a whole: Roughly linearly, TCR beta diversity per million T cells fell as age increased.

As regards this clonotype: Its matching antigen is unknown.

Next came a second PCR, run for about 6 to 12 cycles, which used a sample-barcoded 5' primer along with a J-beta primer mix. Via MiXCR, TCRdb re-called the 5' RACE reads, giving one row per CDR3 protein. This sample has around 620,000 distinct CDR3 sequences; 25% to 30% occur once, and the top ten carry under 20%. The CDR3 runs 14 residues. V gave up 8 bases and J gave up 0 bases, with 13 bases separating them. Germline loops: CDR1 SEHNR, CDR2 FQNEAQ (reference sequence). The gene calls are TRBV7-9 and TRBJ1-2, with a possible D match to TRBD1 (6 bases). The sample consisted of blood. The receptor comes from a woman aged 70-85 years in good health. CDR3 in amino acids: CASAIRGANYGYTF. In nucleotides, the CDR3 is TGTGCCAGCGCCATAAGGGGGGCTAACTATGGCTACACCTTC.